This is a list of T cell receptor beta chains from one sample in a study of T cell changes during pregnancy in multiple sclerosis. Sequenced by immunoSEQ multiplex PCR; TCRdb stores in-frame clones only, minus some. This sample yields approximately 82,000 clones, of which about nine tenths are seen a single time; 0.47% belongs to the top ten. The sequenced sample was CD4+ T cells from peripheral blood mononuclear cells, obtained in the second trimester of pregnancy. Receptors were obtained from a female donor with multiple sclerosis, enrolled in a pregnancy study. Both conserved end residues are part of each CDR3. Part of the rows lack a size; the others show once, few, many or a class for expanded clones.

abundance,j_gene,v_gene,CDR3aa
.,TRBJ1-6,TRBV7-2,CASSFTGSSYNSPLHF
.,TRBJ2-2,TRBV5-4,CATTDPGRSTGELFF
.,TRBJ2-1,TRBV5-1,CASSGTGVHNEQFF
.,TRBJ2-3,TRBV6-1,CASSESLRDGRARDTQYF
.,TRBJ1-6,TRBV6-6,CASSKTGNSPLHF
.,TRBJ2-3,TRBV28,CASSWLGGSEDTQYF
.,TRBJ2-3,TRBV30,CAWSTRDRGLVHTDTQYF
.,TRBJ2-7,TRBV29-1,CSVLTLTSGTSEQYF
.,TRBJ2-3,TRBV5-1,CASSFGLAGAGDTQYF
.,TRBJ1-2,TRBV19,CASSLGPSRDYVYGYTF
.,TRBJ1-1,TRBV13,CASSLSPKFPGGQTEAFF
.,TRBJ2-5,TRBV14,CASSATSRGGAETQYF
.,TRBJ2-1,TRBV11-3,CASSLSFSGEQFF
.,TRBJ1-1,TRBV5-1,CASAGRRNTEAFF
.,TRBJ1-1,TRBV5-1,CASSLEQGVYTEAFF
.,TRBJ1-2,TRBV5-1,CASSAVQGTYTF
once,TRBJ1-1,TRBV5-1,CASSPGQGGSTEAFF
.,TRBJ2-7,TRBV6-5,CASSYQDRGYEQYF
.,TRBJ1-3,TRBV5-1,CASSLDGGVDTIYF
.,TRBJ2-1,TRBV29-1,CSVDTGYNEQFF
.,TRBJ2-3,TRBV29-1,CSVGQRLSTDTQYF
.,TRBJ1-1,TRBV7-3,CASSATLDTEAFF